This record looks at one T cell receptor (beta chain) sequence and its context. This entry belongs to a study of blood T cell repertoires in COVID-19. Libraries were prepared by immunoSEQ multiplex PCR; TCRdb keeps only in-frame clonotypes and omits some of them. The sample shows 200,000 to 250,000 clones, 88% of them seen only once. J lost 3 bases, V lost 2 bases, and 5 bases had no gene match. The CDR3 covers 16 residues. Germline CDR1 reads MNHEY; CDR2 reads SVGEGT. The receptor comes from a man aged 50 to 60 with COVID-19, enrolled during active disease. The sample consisted of peripheral blood. V gene TRBV6-2 or TRBV6-3 combines with J gene TRBJ1-4; 8 nucleotides align to TRBD1. The CDR3 loop is CASSYAGQAANEKLFF. Here the CDR3 DNA reads TGTGCCAGCAGTTACGCGGGACAGGCGGCTAATGAAAAACTGTTTTTT.